The 7 T cell receptor beta chains below come from one sample, sequenced in a study of identical twins. TCRdb independently ran MiXCR on the 5' RACE reads; one entry per CDR3 protein. The sample carries more than 200,000 distinct CDR3 sequences, over 11% recorded once. Sequencing was carried out using memory (CD45RO+) T cells sorted from blood. Every receptor here comes from a woman under 30 in good health.

V usage is TRBV20-1 and J usage is TRBJ2-3, with 12 nucleotides matching TRBD2. Germline lookup yields CDR1 DFQATT and CDR2 SNEGSKA (reference sequence). The CDR3 loop spans 15 amino acids. Unmatched junction bases numbered 4, after V lost 3 bases and J lost 3 bases. CDR3 sequence (DNA): TGCAGTGCTAGCAAACTAGCGGGAGGAACAGATACGCAGTATTTT. Amino acids: CSASKLAGGTDTQYF.

At least ten counts were recorded for this clonotype. The genes are TRBV10-3 and TRBJ2-3; 11 bases are shared with TRBD2. The CDR3 is made up of 16 amino acids. Trimming took 6 bases from V and 2 from J; bases not matched to a gene: 7. Germline lookup yields CDR1 ENHRY and CDR2 SYGVKD. This chain's CDR3 is CAISAGLADPTDTQYF. CDR3 bases: TGTGCCATCAGCGCGGGACTAGCGGACCCCACAGATACGCAGTATTTT.

This clonotype was seen a handful of times. The chain has TRBV19 and TRBJ2-1; no firm D call. The CDR3 contains 12 residues. The V gene's germline CDR1 is LNHDA and CDR2 SQIVND (reference sequence). Trimming removed 6 bases at V and 8 bases at J, with 11 bases between. The CDR3 is CASRQNWDEQFF. CDR3 bases: TGTGCCAGTAGACAAAACTGGGATGAGCAGTTCTTC. Full variable domain (remainder filled in from reference TRBV19 and TRBJ2-1): DGGITQSPKYLFRKEGQNVTLSCEQNLNHDAMYWYRQDPGQGLRLIYYSQIVNDFQKGDIAEGYSVSREKKESFPLTVTSAQKNPTAFYLCASRQNWDEQFFGPGTRLTVL.

The gene calls are TRBV12-3 or TRBV12-4 and TRBJ2-2, with TRBD2 matching over 10 bases. V lost 3 bases and J lost 4; bases outside the gene matches: 8. This CDR3 has 17 residues. Here the CDR3 DNA reads TGTGCCAGCAGTTTTGTAGCGGGAGGACGGGGCACCGGGGAGCTGTTTTTT. It codes for CASSFVAGGRGTGELFF.

The chain links TRBV28 to TRBJ1-5; the match to TRBD1 covers 7 bases. Germline lookup yields CDR1 MDHEN and CDR2 SYDVKM. This CDR3 has 14 amino acids. Losses at the gene ends were 10 bases for V and 1 base for J; bases not matched to a gene: 7. CDR3 in DNA: TGTGCCATCCGAGACAGGGTCAGCAATCAGCCCCAGCATTTT. It yields the protein CAIRDRVSNQPQHF.

The rearrangement links TRBV7-2 to TRBJ2-2; TRBD1 or TRBD2 may be the D gene (5 bases each). The ends were cut back, 5 bases at V and 7 bases at J, with 23 bases in the middle. This CDR3 is 17 amino acids long. Germline CDR1 SGHTA, CDR2 FQGNSA. The DNA of the CDR3 is TGTGCCAGCAGCCCCCAAGCTGGGGCGGCGGGTGGCGGGGAGCTGTTTTTT. Its translation is CASSPQAGAAGGGELFF.

There are a few counts of this clonotype. The rearrangement links TRBV11-2 to TRBJ2-7; a possible D gene is TRBD2 (5 bases). V lost 4 bases and J lost 6, with 7 bases in between. This CDR3 is built from 11 residues. Germline V gene lookup returns CDR1 SGHAT and CDR2 FQNNGV. CDR3 amino acids: CASSSTTEQYF. The CDR3 coding sequence is TGTGCCAGCAGCTCGACTACCGAGCAGTACTTC.